These 16 T cell receptor beta chains were all obtained from the same sample, sequenced in a study of T cells after yellow fever vaccination. TCRdb re-called the 5' RACE reads with MiXCR, one entry per CDR3 protein. The sample has about 26,000 distinct CDR3 sequences; 4.5% are singletons. Sequenced material: PBMCs, either bulk or a sorted T-cell subset (CD4+, CD8+, memory, or dextramer-sorted; not recorded which), taken on the day of the yellow fever booster vaccination. Every receptor here comes from a man younger than 30 who received the YFV17D yellow fever vaccine.

This clonotype was counted a few times. The chain uses TRBV4-2 and TRBJ2-5, with TRBD2 matching 12 bases. From germline, CDR1 is LGHNA and CDR2 YNFKEQ. Trimming took 1 base from V and 0 from J; bases not matched to a gene: 3. The length of the CDR3 is 17 residues. This chain's CDR3 is CASSQGLAGGYQETQYF. The CDR3 DNA sequence: TGTGCCAGCAGCCAAGGGCTAGCGGGGGGGTACCAAGAGACCCAGTACTTC.

This clonotype was observed at least ten times. V is TRBV5-1 and J is TRBJ2-2; D ambiguous. The CDR3 has 15 amino acids. The V gene's germline CDR1 is SGHRS and CDR2 YFSETQ. The V end was cut by 1 base, the J end by 0 bases, with 7 bases between. CDR3 bases: TGCGCCAGCAGCTTGCGGGTCCCGAACACCGGGGAGCTGTTTTTT. Translation: CASSLRVPNTGELFF.

This clonotype was observed a handful of times. The genes are TRBV2 and TRBJ2-7; 11 bases are shared with TRBD1. The CDR3 has 13 amino acids. Germline-derived CDR1 and CDR2 are SNHLY and FYNNEI. Unmatched junction bases numbered 3, after V lost 5 bases and J lost 6 bases. This CDR3 is CASSIGTGGEQYF. For the CDR3, the DNA is TGTGCCAGCAGTATCGGGACAGGGGGCGAGCAGTACTTC.

This clonotype was recorded many times. V and J are TRBV7-2 and TRBJ1-2; D unresolved. With 5 bases removed from V and 0 bases from J, the gap between germline ends came to 13 bases. Germline V gene sequence: CDR1 SGHTA, CDR2 FQGNSA. CDR3 size: 15 residues. Here the CDR3 DNA reads TGTGCCAGCAGCCTCTCACCAGTTTCTAACTATGGCTACACCTTC. It is translated as CASSLSPVSNYGYTF.

This clonotype occurred a few times. V and J are TRBV5-1 and TRBJ2-5; a possible D gene is TRBD1 (6 bases). Germline V CDR1 and CDR2: SGHRS, YFSETQ. This CDR3 region has 15 residues. Trimming shortened V by 3 bases and J by 2 bases, and 14 bases separated the two germline ends. The CDR3 sequence: CASSSGTTLQETQYF. In nucleotides, the CDR3 is TGCGCCAGCAGCTCCGGGACAACTCTTCAAGAGACCCAGTACTTC.

This clonotype was seen more than once but under ten times. This rearrangement joins TRBV6-5 to TRBJ2-7, with D maybe TRBD1 (5 bases). The CDR3 is made up of 13 amino acids. V lost 5 bases, J lost 2 bases, and 10 bases lay in between. From germline, CDR1 is MNHEY and CDR2 SVGAGI. The CDR3 DNA follows: TGTGCCAGCAGTCACCGACAGACCTACGAGCAGTACGTC. Translated: CASSHRQTYEQYV.

The chain employs TRBV6-2 or TRBV6-3 and TRBJ2-3; 7 nucleotides align to TRBD2. Unmatched junction bases numbered 11, after V lost 4 bases and J lost 7 bases. This CDR3 contains 15 residues. Germline assignment: CDR1 MNHEY and CDR2 SVGEGT. CDR3 in DNA: TGTGCCAGCAGTTCCCTGCTAGCGGCCCCAAATACGCAGTATTTT. This encodes CASSSLLAAPNTQYF.

This clonotype has a count of ten or more. The chain carries TRBV7-3 and TRBJ1-6; the D is unclear. CDR1 and CDR2 (germline): SGHTA, FQGTGA. The CDR3 runs 13 residues. V shed 2 bases and J shed 8 bases, with 7 bases lying between them. The chain's CDR3 is CASSLYKDSPLHF. CDR3 nucleotides: TGTGCCAGCAGCTTATATAAAGATTCACCCCTCCACTTT.

This clonotype came up many times. This chain connects TRBV29-1 to TRBJ2-5; possible D gene TRBD1, 6 bases. CDR3 length: 16 residues. Germline-derived CDR1 and CDR2 are SQVTM and ANQGSEA. Trimming stripped 5 bases from V and 0 bases from J, with 19 bases between. In DNA, the CDR3 is TGCAGCGTTACCTACTCGAGGGACACCCACCAAGAGACCCAGTACTTC. Translated: CSVTYSRDTHQETQYF.

This clonotype was observed at least ten times. The rearrangement uses TRBV18 and TRBJ1-1, with D tentatively TRBD1 (5 bases). The length of the CDR3 is 12 residues. The germline V gene encodes CDR1 KGHSH and CDR2 LQKENI. Trimming stripped 1 base from V and 9 bases from J, with 9 bases between. CDR3 DNA: TGTGCCAGCTCACCACTGGGACGAAAAGCTTTCTTT. Amino acid sequence: CASSPLGRKAFF. Combining the CDR3 with reference TRBV18 and TRBJ1-1 gives the whole variable domain NAGVMQNPRHLVRRRGQEARLRCSPMKGHSHVYWYRQLPEEGLKFMVYLQKENIIDESGMPKERFSAEFPKEGPSILRIQQVVRGDSAAYFCASSPLGRKAFFGQGTRLTVV.

In this sample, this clonotype turned up many times. This chain connects TRBV20-1 to TRBJ2-5, with D possibly matching TRBD2 (6 bases). Germline-derived CDR1 and CDR2 are DFQATT and SNEGSKA (reference sequence). The V end was cut by 1 base, the J end by 0 bases, with 9 bases between. The CDR3 is 14 amino acids. The DNA of the CDR3 is TGCAGTGCTAGAGGGGGACTCGACCAAGAGACCCAGTACTTC. It specifies CSARGGLDQETQYF.

This clonotype was seen many times. The chain joins TRBV6-5 to TRBJ2-7; no definite D call. The CDR3 runs to 15 residues. The germline CDR1 and CDR2 sequences are MNHEY and SVGAGI. V lost 5 bases to trimming and J lost 1 base, with 15 bases between them. The DNA of the CDR3 is TGTGCCAGCAGTAGAATGGTGGACCGTTCCTACGAGCAGTACTTC. Its protein is CASSRMVDRSYEQYF.

There are many counts of this clonotype. The rearrangement uses TRBV12-3 or TRBV12-4 and TRBJ1-2; the D gene is possibly TRBD1 (5 bases). V lost 6 bases and J 4 bases, leaving 15 bases between the germline ends. The CDR3 length is 14 residues. DNA of the CDR3: TGTGCCAGCAGACCAGGGTATTCGAGCTATGGCTACACCTTC. It codes for CASRPGYSSYGYTF.

This clonotype was seen at least ten times. The chain carries TRBV20-1 and TRBJ1-2; 9 nucleotides agree with TRBD1. This CDR3 has 14 amino acids. Trimming at V came to 5 bases and at J to 2 bases, leaving 6 bases not matched to a gene. Per the germline V gene, CDR1 is DFQATT and CDR2 is SNEGSKA (reference sequence). The CDR3 DNA sequence: TGCAGTGCTGTACACAGGGGGCAAAACTATGGCTACACCTTC. It yields the protein CSAVHRGQNYGYTF.

This clonotype was counted ten times or more. The J gene is TRBJ2-5, the V gene TRBV29-1, with D perhaps matching TRBD2 (5 bases). V was clipped by 5 bases and J by 5 bases, with 18 bases between them. CDR1 is SQVTM, CDR2 ANQGSEA, per germline. The CDR3 consists of 14 residues. This CDR3 reads CSVKSRDRGETQYF. Written as DNA, the CDR3 is TGCAGCGTTAAAAGCCGCGATCGAGGGGAGACCCAGTACTTC.

This clonotype was counted a few times. J is TRBJ2-1 and V is TRBV4-1; TRBD2 aligns across 13 bases. This CDR3 has 14 residues. J lost 9 bases, V lost 4 bases, and 3 bases had no gene match. Germline lookup yields CDR1 MGHRA and CDR2 YSYEKL. CDR3 residues: CASSPRLAGGEQFF. The CDR3 region has the DNA TGCGCCAGCAGCCCCAGACTAGCGGGGGGTGAGCAGTTCTTC.